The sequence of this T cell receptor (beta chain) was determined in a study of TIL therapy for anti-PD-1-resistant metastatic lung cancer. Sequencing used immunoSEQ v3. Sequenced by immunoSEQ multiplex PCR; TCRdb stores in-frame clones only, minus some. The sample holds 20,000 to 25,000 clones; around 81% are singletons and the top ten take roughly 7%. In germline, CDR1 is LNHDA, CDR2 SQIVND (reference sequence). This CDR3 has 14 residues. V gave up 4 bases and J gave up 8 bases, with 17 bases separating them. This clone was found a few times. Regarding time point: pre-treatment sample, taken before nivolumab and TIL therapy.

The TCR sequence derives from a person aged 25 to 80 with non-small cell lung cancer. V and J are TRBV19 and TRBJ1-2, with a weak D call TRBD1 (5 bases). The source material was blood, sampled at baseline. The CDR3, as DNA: TGTGCCAGTAGTACCATCGGGACGGCCCCGGGCTACACCTTC. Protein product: CASSTIGTAPGYTF.